The source of this TCR beta chain is a study of T-cell memory formation after mild COVID-19 (dated by TCRdb to the early 2020s). Background for the entire study: TCR sequence clusters from the two donors were found to be largely donor specific. T-cell clones expanding and contracting after mild COVID-19 in two donors were tracked by longitudinal TCRalpha and TCRbeta repertoire sequencing. Two young, previously healthy adult volunteers made up the cohort, one male and one female. Study-level results and caveats: Clones that contracted from day 15 to 85 showed balanced CD4/CD8 phenotypes, whereas a second wave of clones that expanded from day 15 to 37 leaned towards CD4+. Whether the second-wave clones peaking on day 37 were SARS-CoV-2 specific was not confirmed. Only a couple of mild cases were covered in the study, and larger cohorts including severe cases with pre-infection samples were considered necessary. Contracting CD4+ clones were found mainly in CM and EM memory subsets, while CD8+ clones were enriched in EMRA. Some responding clones were detected in pre-infection memory, which suggested that pre-existing cross-reactive memory T cells had joined the SARS-CoV-2 response.

PBMCs were isolated by Ficoll-Paque density gradient centrifugation. Sequencing took place on an Illumina NovaSeq 6000. cDNA libraries for TCRalpha and TCRbeta were prepared by 5'RACE using constant-segment primers, with sample barcodes and unique molecular identifiers added. Trizol reagent was used to extract RNA from every sample. Amplification of the libraries took two PCR steps, and the second step added a second sample barcode plus Illumina TruSeq adapters. Libraries were sequenced on an Illumina NovaSeq with 2 x 150 bp paired-end reads. In the authors' own workflow: Demultiplexing of reads and collapsing into UMI-guided consensus sequences were performed with migec v1.2.7. Using mixcr v2.1.11, UMI consensuses were aligned to TRA and TRB V and J templates and then assembled into clonotypes. A clonotype was counted as expanded or contracted only if both edgeR and NoisET called the change significant, with noise models trained on biological replicates. For edgeR calls, the thresholds were a false discovery rate-adjusted p below 0.01 and a log2 fold-change of 1. As an exploratory analysis of dynamics, max-normalized trajectories of the 1000 most abundant clonotypes were examined with PCA combined with hierarchical clustering. Each responding clone was given a CD4 or CD8 phenotype based on the CD4+ and CD8+ repertoires, which had been sequenced separately. The public reads were quality trimmed at Q25 with fastp and then assembled into clones with MiXCR by TCRdb, keeping productive beta chains. Entries are consolidated by CDR3 protein sequence, retaining the most common genes and DNA. TCRdb assigned the V and J calls; the authors' analysis was not used. In this sample the table shows fewer than 650,000 distinct CDR3 sequences, 20% to 25% of which occur a single time. The ten largest make up 7% to 9% of the sample.

Points on this clonotype: It has no known antigen specificity. No much larger clone exists at a distance of one base, and base qualities are not known.

CDR1 and CDR2 (KGHDR, SFDVKD) derive from the germline V gene. CDR3 length: 13 amino acids, cysteine to phenylalanine. Just CDR3 DNA is preserved here, 39 bases in frame from base 1. V is pared back by 3 bases and J by 7 bases, with 11 bases lying between the germline termini. The V and J genes are TRBV24-1 and TRBJ1-1, with the D gene uncertain. This receptor was identified in an adult woman who had mild COVID-19 (a few samples of this study predate the infection). The sample titles of this study are shuffled in the database, so cell type and time point are left out; the donor was told from shared clones. Material for sequencing was PBMCs or a T cell subset sorted from them (not recorded which). The nucleotide sequence is TGTGCCACCAGTGATCCGGACGGTAATGAAGCTTTCTTT. This yields the protein CATSDPDGNEAFF.